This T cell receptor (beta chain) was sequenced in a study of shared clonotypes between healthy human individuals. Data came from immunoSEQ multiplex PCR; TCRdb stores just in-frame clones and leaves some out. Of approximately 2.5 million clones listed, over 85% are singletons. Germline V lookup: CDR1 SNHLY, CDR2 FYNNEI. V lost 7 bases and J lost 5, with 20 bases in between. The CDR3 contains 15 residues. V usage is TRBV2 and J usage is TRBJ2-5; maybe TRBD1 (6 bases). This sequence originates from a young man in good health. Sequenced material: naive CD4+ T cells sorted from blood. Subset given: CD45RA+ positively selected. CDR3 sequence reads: CASNTQGTWGETQYF. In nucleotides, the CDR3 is TGTGCCAGCAATACTCAGGGGACCTGGGGGGAGACCCAGTACTTC.